The next 24 T cell receptor beta chains were all read from a single sample in a study of T-cell reconstitution after alpha-beta-depleted transplantation in children. Unique molecular identifiers were used to barcode this TCRbeta library. MiXCR was run by TCRdb on the PCR reads, yielding one entry per CDR3 protein. The repertoire consists of 900,000 or so distinct CDR3 sequences, with roughly 15% occurring once and the leading ten covering just under 5%. The starting material was PBMCs, mostly from graft donor cells, obtained 360 days after TCRalphabeta/CD19-depleted stem cell transplant. Receptors originate from a male patient younger than 18 who had a stem cell transplant for acute lymphoblastic leukemia, so the T cells may come from the graft donor.

Ten or more counts support this clonotype. V is TRBV29-1 and J is TRBJ2-1, with TRBD2 identical over 11 bases. V shed 5 bases, J shed 8 bases, and the junction held 5 bases outside the gene matches. The CDR3 loop spans 13 amino acids. Germline values: CDR1 SQVTM, CDR2 ANQGSEA. CDR3 sequence reads: CSVLSGRGDEQFF. The CDR3 DNA sequence: TGCAGCGTTCTTAGCGGGAGGGGAGATGAGCAGTTCTTC.

The chain couples TRBV20-1 to TRBJ2-7; 10 nucleotides match TRBD1. Trimming took 1 base from V and 6 from J; bases not matched to a gene: 12. CDR1 DFQATT and CDR2 SNEGSKA come from the germline V gene (reference sequence). CDR3 length: 16 residues. DNA of the CDR3: TGCAGTGCTAGAGGCACCGCCGGGACAGGGGTTCTCGAGCAGTACTTC. It yields the protein CSARGTAGTGVLEQYF.

The rearrangement uses TRBV3-1 and TRBJ2-1; 15 bases fit TRBD2. In germline, CDR1 is LGHDT, CDR2 YNNKEL (reference sequence). The V gene end was trimmed by 4 bases and the J gene end by 9 bases; junction bases not matched to a gene: 7. The CDR3 length is 16 residues. CDR3 sequence reads: CASSPRTSGRAVEQFF. The CDR3 DNA sequence: TGTGCCAGCAGCCCCCGGACTAGCGGGAGGGCCGTTGAGCAGTTCTTC.

This clonotype was counted only a few times. The chain has TRBV12-3 or TRBV12-4 and TRBJ1-5, with D uncertain. The CDR3 covers 14 residues. V lost 5 bases, J lost 4 bases, and 12 bases lay in between. The CDR3 loop is CASSNDGYNQPQHF. In nucleotides, the CDR3 is TGTGCCAGCAGTAACGACGGATATAATCAGCCCCAGCATTTT.

This clonotype has only a few counts. The chain uses TRBV7-8 and TRBJ2-1; 7 bases are shared with TRBD2. CDR3 length: 15 amino acids. J lost 9 bases, V lost 5 bases, and 13 bases had no gene match. Per the germline V gene, CDR1 is SGHVS and CDR2 is FQNEAQ. CDR3 amino acids: CASSPGPGGYVEQFF. The DNA of the CDR3 is TGTGCCAGCAGCCCAGGTCCGGGAGGTTATGTTGAGCAGTTCTTC.

This clonotype was counted between two and nine times. CDR3 sequence reads: CSEGLANQETQYF. CDR3 coding DNA: TGCAGCGAGGGACTAGCGAACCAAGAGACCCAGTACTTC. This sequence joins TRBV29-1 and TRBJ2-5; 10 bases map to TRBD2. Per germline, CDR1 SQVTM and CDR2 ANQGSEA. The ends lost 7 bases at V and 0 bases at J; junction bases unmatched: 2. CDR3 length equals 13 residues.

This clonotype appeared a few times. This chain joins TRBV4-2 and TRBJ2-6, with D unresolved. The CDR3 runs to 15 residues. CDR1 is LGHNA, CDR2 YNFKEQ, per germline. The V and J ends lost 7 bases and 0 bases respectively, with 10 bases between them. CDR3 DNA sequence: TGTGCCAGCACCATAATTACCTCTGGGGCCAACGTCCTGACTTTC. Protein sequence: CASTIITSGANVLTF.

V and J are TRBV9 and TRBJ1-4; unclear D gene. Trimming pared 2 bases from V and 5 bases from J, leaving 19 bases between. Germline CDR1 reads SGDLS; CDR2 reads YYNGEE. The CDR3 extends over 17 amino acids. CDR3 DNA: TGTGCCAGCAGCGTTAAAGCTAGGCCGAGTCGCAATGAAAAACTGTTTTTT. Its translation is CASSVKARPSRNEKLFF. Full variable domain (missing parts from reference TRBV9 and TRBJ1-4): DSGVTQTPKHLITATGQRVTLRCSPRSGDLSVYWYQQSLDQGLQFLIQYYNGEERAKGNILERFSAQQFPDLHSELNLSSLELGDSALYFCASSVKARPSRNEKLFFGSGTQLSVL.

This clonotype was counted between two and nine times. This chain links TRBV3-1 with TRBJ2-3; 8 nucleotides align to TRBD2. Germline loops: CDR1 LGHDT, CDR2 YNNKEL (reference sequence). This CDR3 is built from 15 residues. With 6 bases clipped from V and 6 bases from J, the junction kept 11 bases outside the gene matches. CDR3 nucleotides: TGTGCCAGCAGATTTGGGGGCGGGAGGAGCGATACGCAGTATTTT. Amino acid sequence: CASRFGGGRSDTQYF.

The CDR3 here is CASSQEVMNTEAFF. In nucleotides, the CDR3 is TGTGCCAGCAGCCAAGAGGTTATGAACACTGAAGCTTTCTTT. The chain employs TRBV14 and TRBJ1-1; no definite D call. Germline CDR1 reads SGHDN; CDR2 reads FVKESK. The CDR3 totals 14 residues. V lost 0 bases and J lost 0, with 5 bases in between.

This clonotype was observed a handful of times. The chain couples TRBV20-1 to TRBJ2-1; D is perhaps TRBD2 (5 bases). Trimming pared 0 bases from V and 2 bases from J, leaving 8 bases between. Germline V lookup: CDR1 DFQATT, CDR2 SNEGSKA (reference sequence). The CDR3 is 14 residues long. The CDR3 loop is CSARESGPYNEQFF. The CDR3 bases are TGCAGTGCTAGAGAGAGCGGACCCTACAATGAGCAGTTCTTC.

This clonotype was counted between two and nine times. V gene TRBV4-1 combines with J gene TRBJ2-4; 7 nucleotides line up with TRBD2. The CDR3 loop spans 18 amino acids. Germline CDR1 MGHRA, CDR2 YSYEKL. V dropped 3 bases and J dropped 6; count of bases not matched to a gene: 17. CDR3 in DNA: TGCGCCAGCAGCCAGGGAAGGGGACGGGAGCGGGGAAGAAACATTCAGTACTTC. This sequence encodes CASSQGRGRERGRNIQYF.

This chain joins TRBV5-1 and TRBJ1-1; D may be TRBD1 (6 bases). Germline values: CDR1 SGHRS, CDR2 YFSETQ. The CDR3 has 13 amino acids. V gave up 5 bases and J gave up 6 bases, with 14 bases separating them. CDR3 DNA sequence: TGCGCCAGCAGGGCCCCAGGGGAACCTGAAGCTTTCTTT. This codes for CASRAPGEPEAFF.

J is TRBJ1-1 and V is TRBV7-9, with TRBD1 identical over 12 bases. The CDR3 covers 13 residues. CDR1 is SEHNR and CDR2 is FQNEAQ in the germline V gene (reference sequence). The V gene end was trimmed by 4 bases and the J gene end by 9 bases; junction bases not matched to a gene: 3. The CDR3 region is CASSYGTGGQAFF. In DNA, the CDR3 is TGTGCCAGCAGCTACGGGACAGGGGGCCAAGCTTTCTTT.

This clonotype was detected ten times or more. J is TRBJ2-7 and V is TRBV9, with D possibly matching TRBD2 (5 bases). The germline V gene encodes CDR1 SGDLS and CDR2 YYNGEE. Trimming removed 7 bases from V and 2 bases from J, with 25 bases in between. The CDR3 is made up of 17 amino acids. This chain's CDR3 is CASRNQDLTDSTYEQYF. The CDR3 region has the DNA TGTGCCAGCCGCAACCAAGATTTGACGGACTCCACCTACGAGCAGTACTTC. Looking up the rest from reference TRBV9 and TRBJ2-7 gives the full variable domain: DSGVTQTPKHLITATGQRVTLRCSPRSGDLSVYWYQQSLDQGLQFLIQYYNGEERAKGNILERFSAQQFPDLHSELNLSSLELGDSALYFCASRNQDLTDSTYEQYFGPGTRLTVT.

The chain uses TRBV9 and TRBJ2-1; D perhaps matches TRBD2 (6 bases). Trimming pared 0 bases from V and 7 bases from J, leaving 14 bases between. This CDR3 region has 15 residues. The germline CDR1 and CDR2 sequences are SGDLS and YYNGEE. CDR3 DNA: TGTGCCAGCAGCGTAGTGGCGGGAAGAACGAATGAGCAGTTCTTC. Translated: CASSVVAGRTNEQFF.

This clonotype was found a few times. This CDR3 reads CAISEPGPLASGSTDTQYF. Here the CDR3 DNA reads TGTGCCATCAGTGAGCCGGGACCACTGGCAAGCGGGAGCACAGATACGCAGTATTTT. This chain connects TRBV10-3 to TRBJ2-3; D may be TRBD2 (6 bases). This CDR3 is built from 19 residues. Germline V gene data show CDR1 as ENHRY and CDR2 as SYGVKD. The ends were cut back, 2 bases at V and 0 bases at J, with 21 bases in the middle.

The V gene is TRBV7-8, the J gene TRBJ1-2; 10 positions agree with TRBD1. Germline CDR1 reads SGHVS; CDR2 reads FQNEAQ. Unmatched junction bases numbered 5, after V lost 5 bases and J lost 8 bases. This CDR3 is built from 13 residues. For the CDR3, the DNA is TGTGCCAGCAGCCGACAGGGGGCTCAGGGCTACACCTTC. The encoded protein is CASSRQGAQGYTF.

This clonotype was seen a few times. The V and J genes are TRBV20-1 and TRBJ2-1; D is perhaps TRBD2 (6 bases). The V end lost 7 bases, the J end lost 4 bases, and 11 bases lay between the germline ends. Germline-derived CDR1 and CDR2 are DFQATT and SNEGSKA (reference sequence). The CDR3 contains 12 residues. In nucleotides, the CDR3 is TGCAGTGTTGTGGACTATTACAATGAGCAGTTCTTC. Translated, it gives CSVVDYYNEQFF.

This clonotype has a handful of counts. The rearrangement joins TRBV19 to TRBJ1-1; D call uncertain. The CDR3 sequence is 15 residues long. CDR1 and CDR2 (germline): LNHDA, SQIVND (reference sequence). With 2 bases removed from V and 0 bases from J, the gap between germline ends came to 10 bases. The CDR3 is CASSIWTVMNTEAFF. In nucleotides, the CDR3 is TGTGCCAGTAGTATATGGACGGTTATGAACACTGAAGCTTTCTTT.

This clonotype has a handful of counts. The genes are TRBV5-1 and TRBJ2-7, with no clear D. Trimming pared 5 bases from V and 1 base from J, leaving 10 bases between. CDR1 and CDR2 from the germline V gene are SGHRS and YFSETQ. This CDR3 is built from 13 residues. The CDR3 DNA reads as TGCGCCAGCAGGGCATGGGATTCCTACGAGCAGTACTTC. Translation gives CASRAWDSYEQYF. Full variable domain (missing parts from reference TRBV5-1 and TRBJ2-7): KAGVTQTPRYLIKTRGQQVTLSCSPISGHRSVSWYQQTPGQGLQFLFEYFSETQRNKGNFPGRFSGRQFSNSRSEMNVSTLELGDSALYLCASRAWDSYEQYFGPGTRLTVT.

The chain recombines TRBV7-6 with TRBJ2-7; 7 bases match TRBD1. V trimming: 5 bases; J trimming: 3 bases; junction bases outside the gene matches: 7. Germline lookup yields CDR1 SGHVS and CDR2 FNYEAQ. The CDR3 runs 14 residues. The CDR3 sequence is CASSLRTGHYEQYF. The CDR3, as DNA: TGTGCCAGCAGCCTACGGACAGGACACTACGAGCAGTACTTC.

This clonotype was seen only a few times. The chain is built from TRBV29-1 and TRBJ2-7, with 8 positions matching TRBD1. Trimming took 4 bases from V and 4 from J; bases not matched to a gene: 9. Germline V gene data show CDR1 as SQVTM and CDR2 as ANQGSEA. This CDR3 is 14 amino acids long. In nucleotides, the CDR3 is TGCAGCGTTGCTCCAGGGGGCAGAGCGTACGAGCAGTACTTC. Translated, it gives CSVAPGGRAYEQYF.

The V call is TRBV6-1, the J call TRBJ1-2, with 7 bases that match TRBD1. J was trimmed by 6 bases and V by 6 bases; bases with no gene match: 7. CDR1 is MNHNS, CDR2 SASEGT, per germline. The CDR3 extends over 13 amino acids. The CDR3 here is CASRFGQEHGYTF. CDR3 nucleotides: TGTGCCAGCAGGTTCGGACAGGAACATGGCTACACCTTC.